These 16 T cell receptor beta chains were sequenced from one sample in a study of blood T cell repertoires in COVID-19. The data were produced by immunoSEQ multiplex PCR, yet TCRdb's version contains in-frame clones alone and is incomplete. Of roughly 250,000 clones in the sample, 85% to 95% were seen once. Sequenced material: PBMCs or T cells enriched from blood (not recorded which). These TCRs come from a woman between 18 and 29 years old who had recovered from COVID-19.

This chain uses TRBV7-2 with TRBJ1-6, with D perhaps matching TRBD1 (6 bases). The ends were cut back, 5 bases at V and 2 bases at J, with 13 bases in the middle. Germline V gene data show CDR1 as SGHTA and CDR2 as FQGNSA. The CDR3 has 16 residues. The CDR3 spells CASSVPGQTYNSPLHF. The CDR3 bases are TGTGCCAGCAGCGTACCCGGACAGACCTATAATTCACCCCTCCACTTT.

This chain links TRBV18 with TRBJ1-3, with 8 bases identical to TRBD1. This CDR3 has 14 residues. The ends lost 5 bases at V and 4 bases at J; junction bases unmatched: 4. The germline V gene encodes CDR1 KGHSH and CDR2 LQKENI. The CDR3 is CASSGQGSGNTIYF. The CDR3 region has the DNA TGTGCCAGCTCAGGACAGGGCTCAGGAAACACCATATATTTT.

This CDR3 reads CASSLAYGTETDEQYF. DNA of the CDR3: TGTGCCAGCAGCCTTGCCTATGGGACTGAGACAGACGAGCAGTACTTC. The chain carries TRBV3-1 (or the pseudogene TRBV3-2) and TRBJ2-7, with D possibly being TRBD2 (6 bases). This CDR3 is 16 amino acids long. V was cut by 4 bases and J by 5 bases, with 21 bases left in between. Germline loops: CDR1 LGHDT, CDR2 YNNKEL (reference sequence).

This chain uses TRBV5-1 with TRBJ2-3; the D gene is possibly TRBD2 (5 bases). CDR1 and CDR2 (germline): SGHRS, YFSETQ. The CDR3 is 14 residues long. V was trimmed by 2 bases and J by 4 bases, leaving 11 bases between them. The CDR3 DNA reads as TGCGCCAGCAGCTTCGGGGAGTGGTCAGATACGCAGTATTTT. The encoded protein is CASSFGEWSDTQYF.

The V and J genes are TRBV4-2 and TRBJ1-1, with D tentatively TRBD1 (6 bases). Trimming left V 0 bases short and J 10 bases short, with 15 bases between. Germline V gene data show CDR1 as LGHNA and CDR2 as YNFKEQ. CDR3 length: 14 residues. CDR3 sequence (DNA): TGTGCCAGCAGCCAAGATGGGGGCGGGGGAAGAGCTTTCTTT. Amino acids: CASSQDGGGGRAFF.

This chain joins TRBV6-2 or TRBV6-3 and TRBJ1-4; 10 bases fit TRBD1. Per germline, CDR1 MNHEY and CDR2 SVGEGT. This CDR3 is built from 14 residues. The trim removed 6 bases at V and 6 bases at J, leaving 4 bases unmatched. The CDR3 loop reads CASSGQGGDEKLFF. CDR3 coding DNA: TGTGCCAGCAGCGGACAGGGGGGTGATGAAAAACTGTTTTTT.

The V call is TRBV6-2 or TRBV6-3, the J call TRBJ2-1, with D perhaps TRBD2 (6 bases). Germline CDR1 reads MNHEY; CDR2 reads SVGEGT. The CDR3 has 15 residues. V was shortened by 2 bases and J by 7 bases, with 15 bases between the two germline ends. The CDR3 sequence: CASSYGRTEVNEQFF. CDR3 bases: TGTGCCAGCAGTTACGGGAGGACTGAGGTTAATGAGCAGTTCTTC.

The chain is built from TRBV6-5 and TRBJ2-7; 7 bases map to TRBD2. Germline assignment: CDR1 MNHEY and CDR2 SVGAGI. CDR3 length: 12 residues. The junction had 5 bases not matched to a gene; V was cut back by 6 bases and J by 6 bases. CDR3 sequence: CASRKRDGEQYF. The DNA of the CDR3 is TGTGCCAGCAGGAAGCGGGATGGCGAGCAGTACTTC.

The DNA for the CDR3 is TGTGCCAGCAGTGACAGGGGGTTTTTAACAGATACGCAGTATTTT. It yields the protein CASSDRGFLTDTQYF. V usage is TRBV6-2 or TRBV6-3 and J usage is TRBJ2-3; TRBD1 agrees at 9 bases. Germline loops: CDR1 MNHEY, CDR2 SVGEGT. The V and J ends lost 5 bases and 3 bases, in that order; junction bases with no gene match: 6. The CDR3 totals 15 residues.

This chain uses TRBV11-1 with TRBJ1-2; 9 bases are a match to TRBD1. The CDR3 length is 16 residues. V shed 7 bases and J 7 bases; nucleotides not matched to a gene: 16. The germline gives CDR1 SGHAT, CDR2 FQDESV (reference sequence). The CDR3 nucleotides are TGTGCCAGCAAAGGACAGGGGACCTTAAATCGGGGTGGCTACACCTTC. Its translation: CASKGQGTLNRGGYTF.

The chain uses TRBV24-1 and TRBJ1-2; 7 bases fit TRBD1. The J segment lost 6 bases and the V segment lost 4 bases, leaving 7 bases of the junction unmatched. The CDR3 length is 14 residues. The germline gives CDR1 KGHDR, CDR2 SFDVKD. This CDR3 is CATSDPGQVHGYTF. The CDR3 DNA follows: TGTGCCACCAGTGACCCAGGACAGGTCCATGGCTACACCTTC.

The chain recombines TRBV27 with TRBJ2-6, with TRBD1 matching over 10 bases. The CDR3 has 15 amino acids. V shed 6 bases and J 2 bases; nucleotides not matched to a gene: 1. Germline values: CDR1 MNHEY, CDR2 SMNVEV (reference sequence). The CDR3 DNA reads as TGTGCCAGCAGGGGGACAGGGGCTGGGGCCAACGTCCTGACTTTC. It encodes CASRGTGAGANVLTF. The variable domain in full, with the rest retrieved from reference TRBV27 and TRBJ2-6, is EAQVTQNPRYLITVTGKKLTVTCSQNMNHEYMSWYRQDPGLGLRQIYYSMNVEVTDKGDVPEGYKVSRKEKRNFPLILESPSPNQTSLYFCASRGTGAGANVLTFGAGSRLTVL.

This clone has a handful of counts. V and J are TRBV5-1 and TRBJ2-2, with a weak D call TRBD1 (6 bases). Trimming took 2 bases from V and 4 from J, leaving 9 bases between them. Germline V gives CDR1 SGHRS, CDR2 YFSETQ. The CDR3 sequence is 14 residues long. This CDR3 is CASSLQGSTGELFF. CDR3 DNA sequence: TGCGCCAGCAGCTTACAGGGTAGCACCGGGGAGCTGTTTTTT.

This clone has a single count. J is TRBJ2-1 and V is TRBV13; 14 bases match TRBD2. The CDR3 runs 14 residues. J was trimmed by 12 bases and V by 5 bases; bases with no gene match: 6. Germline V gene sequence: CDR1 PRHDT, CDR2 FYEKMQ (reference sequence). The CDR3 bases are TGTGCCAGCAGCACCGGGACTAGCGGGAGTAGGCAGTTCTTC. This sequence encodes CASSTGTSGSRQFF.

The chain joins TRBV5-4 to TRBJ2-1; tentative D call: TRBD1 (6 bases). Germline V gives CDR1 SGHNT, CDR2 YYREEE (reference sequence). The CDR3 extends over 17 amino acids. Deletions cut 1 base from V and 2 bases from J, with 16 bases between. The DNA for the CDR3 is TGTGCCAGCAGCTTGAATTCCAGGGGTAGGACCTACAATGAGCAGTTCTTC. This encodes CASSLNSRGRTYNEQFF.

The rearrangement uses TRBV3-1 (or the pseudogene TRBV3-2) and TRBJ1-5; tentative D call: TRBD1 (6 bases). CDR3 length equals 14 residues. The V end lost 3 bases, the J end lost 6 bases, and 12 bases lay between the germline ends. The germline V gene has CDR1 LGHDT and CDR2 YNNKEL (reference sequence). CDR3: CASSHRGGTQPQHF. In DNA, the CDR3 is TGTGCCAGCAGCCACCGGGGGGGCACTCAGCCCCAGCATTTT.